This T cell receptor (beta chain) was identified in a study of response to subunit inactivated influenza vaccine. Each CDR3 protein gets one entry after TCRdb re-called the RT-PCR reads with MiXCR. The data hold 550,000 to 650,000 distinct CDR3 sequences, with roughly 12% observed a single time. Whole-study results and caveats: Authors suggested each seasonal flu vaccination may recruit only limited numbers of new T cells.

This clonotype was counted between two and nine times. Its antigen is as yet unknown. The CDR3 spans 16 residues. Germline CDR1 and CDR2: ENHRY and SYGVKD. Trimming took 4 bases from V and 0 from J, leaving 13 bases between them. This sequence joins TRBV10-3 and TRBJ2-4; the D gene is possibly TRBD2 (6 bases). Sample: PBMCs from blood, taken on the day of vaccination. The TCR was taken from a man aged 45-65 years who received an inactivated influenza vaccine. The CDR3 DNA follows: TGTGCCATCAGTGCCCATGGAGGGGTAGCCAAAAACATTCAGTACTTC. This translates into CAISAHGGVAKNIQYF.